The text below deals with one TCR beta chain. V was trimmed by 5 bases and J by 0 bases, leaving 7 bases between them. The CDR3 covers 13 residues. The V gene's germline CDR1 is MNHEY and CDR2 SMNVEV (reference sequence). The data stem from a study of T cell responses to AZD1222 COVID-19 vaccine. Repertoires were generated with immunoSEQ multiplex PCR, while TCRdb's copy carries only in-frame clones and drops some. Of tens of thousands of clones listed, roughly 88% are singletons. The genes are TRBV27 and TRBJ2-5; D uncertain. This receptor was taken from an adult in good health. The sequencing here drew on peripheral blood, taken on day 0 of MenACWY control vaccination. The CDR3 loop reads CASSEGYQETQYF. As DNA, the CDR3 is TGTGCCAGCAGTGAAGGGTACCAAGAGACCCAGTACTTC.